The 5 T cell receptor beta chains below come from one sample, sequenced in a study of T cell changes during pregnancy in multiple sclerosis. Measured with immunoSEQ multiplex PCR; TCRdb has only the in-frame clones, and not every one. The data hold approximately 63,000 clones, with over 90% observed a single time. The sample in question was CD8+ T cells from peripheral blood mononuclear cells, obtained in the third trimester of pregnancy. The receptors shown here come from a female donor with multiple sclerosis, enrolled in a pregnancy study.

This clone appeared a single time. The junction departs from germline at one end; a sequencing error may be responsible. The chain uses TRBV6-4 and TRBJ2-1, with 7 bases aligning to TRBD2. The CDR3 has 15 amino acids. The V gene's germline CDR1 is MRHNA and CDR2 SNTAGT. The CDR3 region is CASSRGVRDYNERLF. In nucleotides, the CDR3 is TGTGCCAGCAGTCGAGGGGTGCGGGACTACAATGAGCGGCTCTTC.

The rearrangement joins TRBV28 to TRBJ2-7; D is perhaps TRBD1 (5 bases). The CDR3 has 13 residues. Germline CDR1 is MDHEN and CDR2 is SYDVKM. Trimming stripped 1 base from V and 5 bases from J, with 9 bases between. This CDR3 is CASSLSSGNEQYF. The CDR3 nucleotides are TGTGCCAGCAGTTTATCGTCAGGGAACGAGCAGTACTTC.

This clone was counted a single time. This chain uses TRBV30 with TRBJ2-7; a weak D match, TRBD1 (6 bases). The V and J ends lost 2 bases and 6 bases respectively, with 14 bases between them. Germline CDR1 and CDR2: GTSNPN and SVGIG (reference sequence). The CDR3 totals 13 residues. DNA of the CDR3: TGTGCCTGGAGTTTGTCAACAGGGACCGAGCAGTACTTC. As protein: CAWSLSTGTEQYF.

The chain has TRBV19 and TRBJ1-1, with no clear D. The CDR3 totals 13 residues. V was clipped by 3 bases and J by 0 bases, with 5 bases between them. Germline V gene sequence: CDR1 LNHDA, CDR2 SQIVND (reference sequence). The CDR3 bases are TGTGCCAGTAGTATCAGGATGAACACTGAAGCTTTCTTT. Protein product: CASSIRMNTEAFF.

The V gene is TRBV6-5, the J gene TRBJ2-3, with 9 bases aligning to TRBD2. The CDR3 runs to 15 residues. The V segment lost 4 bases and the J segment 5 bases; nucleotides outside the gene matches: 7. Germline V gives CDR1 MNHEY, CDR2 SVGAGI. The DNA of the CDR3 is TGTGCCAGCAGTTTAGCGGGAGCGGGGGAAGATACGCAGTATTTT. It specifies CASSLAGAGEDTQYF.